Presented here are 20 T cell receptor beta chains from one specimen sequenced in a study of vaccination and CD4 T cells after COVID-19. Time point: late sampling 161 to 241 days after vaccination in a few convalescent patients. The sample's treatment: roughly 10-day PBMC culture with coronavirus spike peptide pools or control peptides (ViraFEST assay). Sequencing of the DNA from cultured CD4+ T cells was carried out with the Oncomine TCR Beta short-read assay. TCRdb itself ran the PCR reads through MiXCR, one entry per CDR3 protein. The sample gives 20,000 to 30,000 distinct CDR3 sequences, about two fifths of which show up once; around 4% is in the top ten. No antigen has been identified for these receptors. The specimen was CD4+ T cells from blood, cultured in vitro, collected about 7 months after SARS-CoV-2 vaccination. These TCRs come from a human donor who had recovered from COVID-19.

The chain couples TRBV28 to TRBJ1-1; no definite D call. Germline loops: CDR1 MDHEN, CDR2 SYDVKM. CDR3 size: 13 residues. Between the trimmed V and J ends, which lost 3 bases and 7 bases, there was a span of 12 bases. The CDR3 nucleotides are TGTGCCAGCAGTTTTGAATCGCGGCTTGAAGCTTTCTTT. Its translation: CASSFESRLEAFF.

V is TRBV15 and J is TRBJ2-5; the match to TRBD1 covers 10 bases. CDR3 length equals 15 residues. The junction had 7 bases not matched to a gene; V was cut back by 8 bases and J by 1 base. CDR1 and CDR2 from the germline V gene are LNHNV and YYDKDF (reference sequence). In nucleotides, the CDR3 is TGTGCCACCCTGGACAGGGGGGCCCCCCAAGAGACCCAGTACTTC. This sequence encodes CATLDRGAPQETQYF.

The chain joins TRBV30 to TRBJ1-1; D perhaps matches TRBD1 (5 bases). Trimming stripped 4 bases from V and 1 base from J, with 10 bases between. The CDR3 extends over 13 amino acids. Germline lookup yields CDR1 GTSNPN and CDR2 SVGIG (reference sequence). The CDR3, as DNA: TGTGCCTGGACACGAACAGGGAACACTGAAGCTTTCTTT. Its translation: CAWTRTGNTEAFF.

In its sample, this clonotype was seen a few times. V is TRBV6-1 and J is TRBJ2-2, with D perhaps TRBD1 (6 bases). Germline V gene lookup returns CDR1 MNHNS and CDR2 SASEGT. V was pared by 6 bases and J by 8 bases, with 16 bases between. The CDR3 covers 14 residues. CDR3 nucleotides: TGTGCCAGCAGAGCTACAGGGTTTCAGGGGGAGCTGTTTTTT. Its protein product is CASRATGFQGELFF.

The chain combines TRBV6-5 with TRBJ2-5, with a tentative D call TRBD2 (5 bases). The CDR3 length is 15 residues. Germline V gene lookup returns CDR1 MNHEY and CDR2 SVGAGI. V lost 4 bases to trimming and J lost 4 bases, with 16 bases between them. The CDR3 spells CASSSPSGEGETQYF. Here the CDR3 DNA reads TGTGCCAGCAGTTCCCCCTCAGGCGAGGGAGAGACCCAGTACTTC.

Of note for this clonotype: At one boundary the junction diverges from the germline segment, which might be a read error. The chain is built from TRBV20-1 and TRBJ2-7; 13 bases are a match to TRBD2. This CDR3 spans 15 amino acids. Germline CDR1 reads DFQATT; CDR2 reads SNEGSKA (reference sequence). This chain's CDR3 is CSAGETTSGRNEQYF. CDR3 bases: TGCAGTGCTGGAGAAACGACTAGCGGGAGGAACGAGCAGTACTTC.

This chain uses TRBV19 with TRBJ1-5, with a possible D match to TRBD1 (6 bases). Looked up from germline, CDR1 is LNHDA and CDR2 is SQIVND (reference sequence). The CDR3 consists of 12 residues. With 4 bases removed from V and 7 bases from J, the gap between germline ends came to 8 bases. The CDR3 here is CASSTGGQPQHF. CDR3 coding DNA: TGTGCCAGTAGTACCGGGGGCCAGCCCCAGCATTTT.

The V gene is TRBV20-1, the J gene TRBJ1-2; a weak D match, TRBD1 (6 bases). V lost 1 base and J lost 3, with 12 bases in between. In germline, CDR1 is DFQATT, CDR2 SNEGSKA (reference sequence). There are 14 residues in the CDR3. The CDR3 loop is CSARGQGTHYGYTF. The CDR3 nucleotides are TGCAGTGCTAGAGGGCAGGGGACGCACTATGGCTACACCTTC.

This clonotype was seen more than once but under ten times. This chain joins TRBV10-3 and TRBJ2-7, with 10 bases that match TRBD2. The CDR3 has 15 residues. Germline CDR1 and CDR2: ENHRY and SYGVKD. J was trimmed by 2 bases and V by 3 bases; bases with no gene match: 4. CDR3 DNA sequence: TGTGCCATCAGTGATTCCAGCGGGAGGGCCTACGAGCAGTACTTC. This sequence encodes CAISDSSGRAYEQYF.

The rearrangement joins TRBV7-6 to TRBJ1-3; D gene uncertain. The germline gives CDR1 SGHVS, CDR2 FNYEAQ. This CDR3 is 14 amino acids long. Deletions cut 4 bases from V and 1 base from J, with 8 bases between. The DNA of the CDR3 is TGTGCCAGCAGCTCTAGGGAATCTGGAAACACCATATATTTT. Residues: CASSSRESGNTIYF.

Only a few counts were recorded for this clonotype. This rearrangement joins TRBV15 to TRBJ1-1; 7 bases match TRBD1. V lost 0 bases and J lost 2; bases outside the gene matches: 3. There are 15 residues in the CDR3. In germline, CDR1 is LNHNV, CDR2 YYDKDF (reference sequence). CDR3 DNA: TGTGCCACCAGCAGAGATGGACAGGTAAACACTGAAGCTTTCTTT. Protein: CATSRDGQVNTEAFF.

This clonotype rates as medium-sized. The chain couples TRBV15 to TRBJ1-5; D possibly corresponds to TRBD1 (5 bases). Germline V gene sequence: CDR1 LNHNV, CDR2 YYDKDF (reference sequence). The CDR3 consists of 15 residues. V lost 0 bases, J lost 3 bases, and 9 bases lay in between. CDR3 amino acids: CATSREGRHNQPQHF. The CDR3 DNA sequence: TGTGCCACCAGCAGAGAGGGACGGCACAATCAGCCCCAGCATTTT.

By its share, this clonotype is medium-sized. The chain is built from TRBV28 and TRBJ1-2; maybe TRBD1 (6 bases). Germline loops: CDR1 MDHEN, CDR2 SYDVKM. This CDR3 region has 13 residues. Deletions cut 3 bases from V and 4 bases from J, with 9 bases between. CDR3 residues: CASSFTGPYGYTF. DNA for the CDR3: TGTGCCAGCAGTTTCACAGGGCCCTATGGCTACACCTTC.

The chain carries TRBV28 and TRBJ1-2; TRBD1 matches at 8 bases. Germline values: CDR1 MDHEN, CDR2 SYDVKM. The CDR3 extends over 14 amino acids. V shed 5 bases and J 6 bases; nucleotides not matched to a gene: 8. The CDR3 bases are TGTGCCAGCAGTCCGGACAGGGCCATTCATGGCTACACCTTC. Translation gives CASSPDRAIHGYTF.

The chain has TRBV12-3 or TRBV12-4 and TRBJ2-7; 7 bases align to TRBD1. The CDR3 is 13 residues long. V lost 7 bases, J lost 3 bases, and 6 bases stayed unmatched. CDR3 amino acids: CASNQGVGYEQYF. CDR3 DNA sequence: TGTGCCAGCAACCAGGGGGTCGGCTACGAGCAGTACTTC.

This chain connects TRBV6-1 to TRBJ2-1; a possible D gene is TRBD1 (6 bases). Trimming stripped 3 bases from V and 3 bases from J, with 15 bases between. In germline, CDR1 is MNHNS, CDR2 SASEGT. The CDR3 consists of 16 residues. The CDR3 bases are TGTGCCAGCAGTGATAGCAGGGGAGTATACTACAATGAGCAGTTCTTC. Protein: CASSDSRGVYYNEQFF.

This clonotype appeared a few times. The chain links TRBV25-1 to TRBJ1-6; D might be TRBD1 (5 bases). V lost 1 base and J lost 4, with 5 bases in between. The germline gives CDR1 MGHDK, CDR2 SYGVNS. The CDR3 runs to 14 residues. CDR3 protein: CASSESGYNSPLHF. CDR3 nucleotides: TGTGCCAGCAGTGAATCAGGGTATAATTCACCCCTCCACTTT.

The chain has TRBV20-1 and TRBJ2-7, with TRBD1 as a possible D gene (5 bases). Trimming pared 1 base from V and 1 base from J, leaving 11 bases between. Germline CDR1 is DFQATT and CDR2 is SNEGSKA (reference sequence). This CDR3 spans 14 amino acids. CDR3 loop: CSARVQAGSYEQYF. The DNA of the CDR3 is TGCAGTGCTAGAGTACAGGCTGGATCCTACGAGCAGTACTTC.

This chain's CDR3 is CASSPWGTEAFF. The CDR3 DNA is TGTGCCAGCAGCCCCTGGGGCACTGAAGCTTTCTTT. The V gene is TRBV7-9, the J gene TRBJ1-1, with D hard to call. The germline V and J ends were trimmed by 5 bases and 4 bases, with 8 bases remaining between them. The CDR3 extends over 12 amino acids. Germline assignment: CDR1 SEHNR and CDR2 FQNEAQ (reference sequence).

The rearrangement joins TRBV19 to TRBJ2-5; the D call may be TRBD1 or TRBD2 (6 bases each). V shed 5 bases and J shed 4 bases, with 20 bases lying between them. Germline V CDR1 and CDR2: LNHDA, SQIVND (reference sequence). The CDR3 covers 16 residues. The DNA for the CDR3 is TGTGCCAGTAGTTCCCCGCCGTTGGGGGGCTTAGAGACCCAGTACTTC. This gives the protein CASSSPPLGGLETQYF.